This T cell receptor (beta chain) was obtained from a study of T-cell reconstitution after alpha-beta-depleted transplantation in children. Study-level findings and limits: Surviving recipient T cells and thymic progenitors underlay high day-60 TCRbeta diversity in some patients. T-cell counts and diversity at one year post-transplant came mainly from newly produced T cells. At around two months after transplant, the alpha-beta T cells were reportedly derived from several hundred expanded clones that came from non-depleted graft cells.

This clonotype was recorded at least ten times. As yet, its antigen is unknown. The CDR3 is 14 residues long. Germline V gene sequence: CDR1 MNHEY, CDR2 SVGAGI. The V gene lost 0 bases and the J gene lost 1 base, with 4 bases spanning the gap. Preparing the TCRbeta library involved the use of unique molecular identifiers. TCRdb redid the calling of the PCR reads with MiXCR, one entry per CDR3 protein. The repertoire holds approximately 300,000 distinct CDR3 sequences, with about 7.3% as singletons. The V gene is TRBV6-5, the J gene TRBJ2-1; D unresolved. This receptor was identified in a female patient between 2 and 10 years old who had a stem cell transplant for Fanconi anemia, so the T cells may come from the graft donor. The sequenced sample was peripheral blood, obtained 360 days after TCRalphabeta/CD19-depleted stem cell transplant. The chain's CDR3 is CASSYSRSYNEQFF. The CDR3 DNA follows: TGTGCCAGCAGTTACTCTCGGTCCTACAATGAGCAGTTCTTC.